The TCR beta chain described here comes from a study of blood T cells in healthy people across ages. Overall study context: About one barcoded TCR beta cDNA was captured per two T cells. Study outcomes and limitations: Older age went with lower TCR beta diversity per million T cells, in a roughly linear way.

A remark on this clonotype: Its target is not known.

Alongside a J-beta primer mix, a sample-barcoded 5' primer served in a second PCR lasting 7 to 11 cycles. In TCRdb, the 5' RACE reads were re-called with MiXCR into one record per CDR3 protein. Among hundreds of thousands of distinct CDR3 sequences listed, roughly 21% were seen once. The sequenced material came from blood. The source of this sequence is a man between 65 and 85 years old in good health.

The CDR3 is CASSYTPGTQYF. The DNA for the CDR3 is TGTGCCAGCAGTTATACCCCTGGGACCCAGTACTTC. The chain couples TRBV28 to TRBJ2-5; D remains unclear. Germline CDR1 reads MDHEN; CDR2 reads SYDVKM. V gave up 4 bases and J gave up 7 bases, with 10 bases separating them. The CDR3 runs 12 residues. The variable domain in full, with the rest retrieved from reference TRBV28 and TRBJ2-5, is DVKVTQSSRYLVKRTGEKVFLECVQDMDHENMFWYRQDPGLGLRLIYFSYDVKMKEKGDIPEGYSVSREKKERFSLILESASTNQTSMYLCASSYTPGTQYFGPGTRLLVL.